Following are 27 T cell receptor beta chains from one sample sequenced in a study of T-cell reconstitution after alpha-beta-depleted transplantation in children. TCRbeta library preparation incorporated unique molecular identifiers. Each CDR3 protein is one row after TCRdb ran MiXCR on the PCR reads. The sample includes about 830,000 distinct CDR3 sequences, roughly 15% of them seen just once. This sample comprised PBMCs, mostly from graft donor cells, obtained 360 days after TCRalphabeta/CD19-depleted stem cell transplant. These receptors were taken from a male patient younger than 18 who had a stem cell transplant for acute lymphoblastic leukemia, so the T cells may come from the graft donor.

This clonotype was counted at least ten times. The rearrangement links TRBV20-1 to TRBJ2-5; possibly TRBD1 or TRBD2 for D (5 bases each). This CDR3 has 14 residues. Germline V lookup: CDR1 DFQATT, CDR2 SNEGSKA (reference sequence). V lost 5 bases and J lost 2, with 15 bases in between. In nucleotides, the CDR3 is TGCAGTGCTTCGGGACGGACTTTACAAGAGACCCAGTACTTC. Translating it yields CSASGRTLQETQYF.

The rearrangement links TRBV4-1 to TRBJ1-4, with D possibly being TRBD1 (5 bases). The CDR3 totals 15 residues. Germline V lookup: CDR1 MGHRA, CDR2 YSYEKL. The ends were cut back, 3 bases at V and 6 bases at J, with 14 bases in the middle. CDR3 coding DNA: TGCGCCAGCAGCCAGCAGGGACGCGAGGATGAAAAACTGTTTTTT. It is translated as CASSQQGREDEKLFF.

The sample holds a few counts of this clonotype. The genes are TRBV18 and TRBJ2-1, with D possibly TRBD2 on 6 matching bases. The CDR3 is 16 amino acids. Germline V gene lookup returns CDR1 KGHSH and CDR2 LQKENI. Trimming pared 3 bases from V and 0 bases from J, leaving 12 bases between. CDR3 DNA: TGTGCCAGCTCACCCCTGAAGGGAGGCTCCTACAATGAGCAGTTCTTC. It codes for CASSPLKGGSYNEQFF. Together with reference TRBV18 and TRBJ2-1, the CDR3 gives the full variable domain: NAGVMQNPRHLVRRRGQEARLRCSPMKGHSHVYWYRQLPEEGLKFMVYLQKENIIDESGMPKERFSAEFPKEGPSILRIQQVVRGDSAAYFCASSPLKGGSYNEQFFGPGTRLTVL.

This clonotype was recorded a few times. This chain links TRBV20-1 with TRBJ2-1, with 10 positions matching TRBD2. Germline V gene lookup returns CDR1 DFQATT and CDR2 SNEGSKA (reference sequence). CDR3 length: 17 residues. V lost 3 bases, J lost 3 bases, and 11 bases stayed unmatched. CDR3 region: CSARPPSGSSNYNEQFF. CDR3 nucleotides: TGCAGTGCTAGGCCTCCTAGCGGGAGTAGTAACTACAATGAGCAGTTCTTC.

This clonotype was counted at least ten times. An end of the junction differs from the germline gene, which may be a read error. V and J are TRBV5-1 and TRBJ2-4, with a tentative D call TRBD2 (5 bases). The CDR3 has 15 amino acids. Germline V gene data show CDR1 as SGHRS and CDR2 as YFSETQ. The CDR3 loop reads CASSLGGLAKNIQYF. CDR3 DNA: TGTGCCAGCAGTTTAGGAGGACTAGCCAAAAACATTCAGTACTTC.

This clonotype was seen only a few times. CDR3 in amino acids: CASSSRDRTTEAFF. The CDR3 nucleotides read TGTGCCAGCAGTTCCCGTGATAGAACCACTGAAGCTTTCTTT. The chain is built from TRBV27 and TRBJ1-1; D remains ambiguous. The V gene's germline CDR1 is MNHEY and CDR2 SMNVEV (reference sequence). The CDR3 contains 14 residues. The germline V and J ends were trimmed by 4 bases and 4 bases, with 13 bases remaining between them.

This clonotype was detected many times. The rearrangement joins TRBV29-1 to TRBJ2-2; TRBD2 matches 9 bases. Germline-derived CDR1 and CDR2 are SQVTM and ANQGSEA. After removal of 4 bases from V and 5 bases from J, the junction contained 5 bases not matched to a gene. The CDR3 length is 14 residues. The CDR3 here is CSVASGILTGELFF. The CDR3 bases are TGCAGCGTTGCTAGCGGGATTCTTACCGGGGAGCTGTTTTTT.

CDR3 bases: TGTGCCAGCAGCTTTCGAACCCCCAAAGAGACCCAGTACTTC. Its protein product is CASSFRTPKETQYF. The J gene is TRBJ2-5, the V gene TRBV7-9; the D is unclear. V was cut by 3 bases and J by 3 bases, with 11 bases left in between. The germline V gene encodes CDR1 SEHNR and CDR2 FQNEAQ (reference sequence). The CDR3 extends over 14 amino acids.

Worth noting for this clonotype: This may come from a read error, since a much larger clone is one base off. J is TRBJ2-2 and V is TRBV6-1; 10 nucleotides agree with TRBD1. Per germline, CDR1 MNHNS and CDR2 SASEGT. This CDR3 has 15 residues. In DNA, the CDR3 is TGTGCCAGCAGACCGGGACAGGGGTTGACCGGGGAGCTGATTTTT. Its protein product is CASRPGQGLTGELIF.

The chain combines TRBV2 with TRBJ2-3, with D perhaps assigned TRBD1 or TRBD2 (5 bases each). Per the germline V gene, CDR1 is SNHLY and CDR2 is FYNNEI. The CDR3 is made up of 17 amino acids. V lost 6 bases and J lost 2, with 21 bases in between. As DNA, the CDR3 is TGTGCCAGCAGCCCCGAACTCCTCGGGGCCTCCACAGATACGCAGTATTTT. Amino acids: CASSPELLGASTDTQYF.

This clonotype was found a few times. This chain uses TRBV6-5 with TRBJ2-5, with 8 bases that match TRBD1. Unmatched junction bases numbered 5, after V lost 0 bases and J lost 5 bases. From germline, CDR1 is MNHEY and CDR2 SVGAGI. CDR3 size: 15 residues. For the CDR3, the DNA is TGTGCCAGCAGTTACTCCGCGGACAGGGAGGAGACCCAGTACTTC. It is translated as CASSYSADREETQYF.

There are many counts of this clonotype. This chain uses TRBV24-1 with TRBJ2-3, with 9 bases lining up with TRBD2. The germline V gene has CDR1 KGHDR and CDR2 SFDVKD. The CDR3 totals 16 residues. Trimming removed 5 bases from V and 4 bases from J; junction bases left unmatched: 9. CDR3 bases: TGTGCCACCAGTGCGGGGCTAGCGGGAAAGGCAGATACGCAGTATTTT. Translation gives CATSAGLAGKADTQYF.

The J gene is TRBJ2-7, the V gene TRBV5-1; either TRBD1 or TRBD2 may supply D (5 bases each). Germline CDR1 SGHRS, CDR2 YFSETQ. V was trimmed by 0 bases and J by 4 bases, leaving 20 bases between them. The CDR3 extends over 17 amino acids. CDR3 DNA: TGCGCCAGCAGCTTGGGCGGTAATATGGGACGGAGATACGAGCAGTACTTC. This sequence encodes CASSLGGNMGRRYEQYF.

This clonotype was seen a handful of times. The V call is TRBV18, the J call TRBJ2-5; D is ambiguous. V was trimmed by 5 bases and J by 7 bases, leaving 23 bases between them. Germline assignment: CDR1 KGHSH and CDR2 LQKENI. The CDR3 totals 16 residues. As DNA, the CDR3 is TGTGCCAGCTCAGCCAGAGGCAAGGCCATGGATGGGACCCAGTACTTC. The encoded protein is CASSARGKAMDGTQYF.

This clonotype came up a few times. J is TRBJ2-3 and V is TRBV5-1, with D uncertain. There are 11 residues in the CDR3. Germline values: CDR1 SGHRS, CDR2 YFSETQ. Trimming took off 5 bases at V and 8 bases at J, with 9 bases between the two ends. As DNA, the CDR3 is TGCGCCAGCAGTCGTAGGTTTACGCAGTATTTT. Its protein is CASSRRFTQYF.

The chain couples TRBV5-1 to TRBJ1-2, with TRBD1 identical over 12 bases. The length of the CDR3 is 17 residues. Trimming at V came to 0 bases and at J to 4 bases, leaving 7 bases not matched to a gene. Germline CDR1 reads SGHRS; CDR2 reads YFSETQ. The chain's CDR3 is CASSLGDRGRGGYGYTF. The CDR3 DNA follows: TGCGCCAGCAGCTTGGGGGACAGGGGGCGCGGTGGCTATGGCTACACCTTC.

The CDR3 here is CTTSTTGPTDTQYF. The CDR3 DNA sequence: TGTACCACGTCGACTACCGGACCCACAGATACGCAGTATTTT. V is TRBV6-1 and J is TRBJ2-3, with a tentative D call TRBD2 (5 bases). Germline V lookup: CDR1 MNHNS, CDR2 SASEGT. The CDR3 has 14 amino acids.

V is TRBV5-1 and J is TRBJ2-1; TRBD2 aligns across 11 bases. This CDR3 contains 11 residues. After removal of 8 bases from V and 15 bases from J, the junction contained 7 bases not matched to a gene. Germline loops: CDR1 SGHRS, CDR2 YFSETQ. In DNA, the CDR3 is TGCGCCAGTACCGGGACTAGCGGTCTGTTCTTC. As protein: CASTGTSGLFF.

The chain recombines TRBV4-1 with TRBJ1-1, with D perhaps TRBD1 (5 bases). Trimming took off 0 bases at V and 7 bases at J, with 15 bases between the two ends. The CDR3 is made up of 15 amino acids. CDR1 and CDR2 from the germline V gene are MGHRA and YSYEKL. The CDR3 DNA sequence: TGCGCCAGCAGCCAAGAGGGCAGGGTGCGATATGAAGCTTTCTTT. Translating it yields CASSQEGRVRYEAFF.

The chain employs TRBV11-2 and TRBJ2-7, with 11 bases matching TRBD1. V lost 1 base to trimming and J lost 0 bases; unmatched junction nucleotides: 11. This CDR3 spans 19 amino acids. CDR1 and CDR2 (germline): SGHAT, FQNNGV. The CDR3 nucleotides are TGTGCCAGCAGCTTAGTACCCGGACAGGGGGCACCCCGCTCCTACGAGCAGTACTTC. Encoded protein: CASSLVPGQGAPRSYEQYF.

V and J are TRBV15 and TRBJ2-7, with TRBD2 identical over 8 bases. Germline trimming cut 3 bases from V and 7 bases from J; bases unmatched to any gene: 14. Germline V gene lookup returns CDR1 LNHNV and CDR2 YYDKDF (reference sequence). This CDR3 is built from 16 residues. The CDR3 bases are TGTGCCACCAGCAGGGACCGACTAGCGAGCCTCGGGGAGCAGTACTTC. It translates to CATSRDRLASLGEQYF.

This clonotype showed up just once. The chain recombines TRBV4-2 with TRBJ2-7, with 11 bases matching TRBD2. Trimming removed 1 base from V and 4 bases from J; junction bases left unmatched: 12. The germline gives CDR1 LGHNA, CDR2 YNFKEQ. The CDR3 sequence is 18 residues long. Written as DNA, the CDR3 is TGTGCCAGCAGCCAAGCGACTAGCGGGATTCTCGGATCTTACGAGCAGTACTTC. It yields the protein CASSQATSGILGSYEQYF.

This chain uses TRBV6-2 or TRBV6-3 with TRBJ1-1; tentative D call: TRBD1 (6 bases). V gave up 5 bases and J gave up 1 base, with 17 bases separating them. Germline V lookup: CDR1 MNHEY, CDR2 SVGEGT. The CDR3 has 16 residues. The CDR3 loop reads CASSPPPQGGNTEAFF. Written as DNA, the CDR3 is TGTGCCAGCAGTCCCCCCCCACAAGGGGGGAACACTGAAGCTTTCTTT.

This chain links TRBV7-8 with TRBJ2-5; TRBD2 agrees at 9 bases. Germline V gives CDR1 SGHVS, CDR2 FQNEAQ. V was clipped by 0 bases and J by 5 bases; unmatched bases: 10. There are 17 residues in the CDR3. The CDR3 bases are TGTGCCAGCAGCTTAGCGCCCCTAGCGGGGAGACGGGAGACCCAGTACTTC. Encoded protein: CASSLAPLAGRRETQYF.

The chain recombines TRBV5-1 with TRBJ1-2; possibly TRBD1 for D (6 bases). The CDR3 is 14 residues long. Germline CDR1 and CDR2: SGHRS and YFSETQ. The ends were cut back, 0 bases at V and 3 bases at J, with 9 bases in the middle. CDR3 protein: CASSLEGVYYGYTF. CDR3 nucleotides: TGCGCCAGCAGCTTGGAGGGGGTGTACTATGGCTACACCTTC.

This clonotype has ten or more counts. The chain carries TRBV7-9 and TRBJ2-1, with D hard to call. The V end was cut by 2 bases, the J end by 0 bases, with 8 bases between. Looked up from germline, CDR1 is SEHNR and CDR2 is FQNEAQ (reference sequence). This CDR3 has 15 residues. The chain's CDR3 is CASSLTETSYNEQFF. CDR3 DNA: TGTGCCAGCAGCTTAACAGAAACCTCCTACAATGAGCAGTTCTTC.

J is TRBJ2-1 and V is TRBV5-1; 7 positions agree with TRBD2. The V segment lost 0 bases and the J segment 0 bases; nucleotides outside the gene matches: 12. Germline assignment: CDR1 SGHRS and CDR2 YFSETQ. The CDR3 has 19 residues. The CDR3 loop is CASSLAKTRAGSSYNEQFF. In nucleotides, the CDR3 is TGCGCCAGCAGCTTGGCCAAAACGCGAGCGGGGAGCTCCTACAATGAGCAGTTCTTC.